This passage covers 17 T cell receptor beta chains from one sample sequenced in a study of HIV-infected patients and healthy controls. The repertoire came from unfractionated whole blood and reflected all unsorted peripheral T cells. Alpha and beta constant-region primers primed reverse transcription of 400 to 650 ng RNA. Separate chain-specific third strand synthesis with multiplexing indices produced the alpha and beta libraries. TCRdb re-called the 5' RACE reads with MiXCR, one entry per CDR3 protein. The data hold about 8,100 distinct CDR3 sequences, with about 6.3% observed a single time. The source was blood, collected before antiretroviral therapy. The receptor set was obtained from an adult with HIV infection.

The rearrangement links TRBV7-4 to TRBJ2-7; the match to TRBD1 covers 7 bases. V shed 1 base and J 5 bases; nucleotides not matched to a gene: 17. Germline V lookup: CDR1 SGHVT, CDR2 SQSDAQ. The CDR3 has 18 residues. The CDR3 sequence: CASSLVPPRTGPPDEQYV. In DNA, the CDR3 is TGTGCCAGCAGCTTAGTTCCCCCACGGACAGGCCCTCCTGACGAGCAGTACGTC.

This clonotype qualifies as medium-sized. The genes are TRBV20-1 and TRBJ2-3, with D hard to call. Trimming took 3 bases from V and 2 from J, leaving 0 bases between them. The CDR3 runs 10 residues. Germline V gene lookup returns CDR1 DFQATT and CDR2 SNEGSKA (reference sequence). The CDR3 nucleotides are TGCAGTGCTAGCACAGATACGCAGTATTTT. Encoded protein: CSASTDTQYF.

This clonotype came up many times. V and J are TRBV20-1 and TRBJ2-3; 8 positions match TRBD2. Germline V lookup: CDR1 DFQATT, CDR2 SNEGSKA (reference sequence). This CDR3 is built from 14 residues. The trim removed 3 bases at V and 2 bases at J, leaving 4 bases unmatched. The chain's CDR3 is CSARGGGNTDTQYF. CDR3 bases: TGCAGTGCTAGGGGCGGGGGGAACACAGATACGCAGTATTTT.

Relative to its sample, this clonotype is medium-sized (0.01 to 0.1%). This chain links TRBV20-1 with TRBJ1-1; 9 bases align to TRBD1. Germline values: CDR1 DFQATT, CDR2 SNEGSKA (reference sequence). This CDR3 has 17 residues. J gave up 0 bases and V 2 bases, and 10 bases lay outside the gene matches. The CDR3 coding sequence is TGCAGTGCTAGAAACAGGGGGCTGGGTAGGATGAACACTGAAGCTTTCTTT. Its protein is CSARNRGLGRMNTEAFF.

This clonotype is labeled medium-sized. This chain links TRBV9 with TRBJ2-1; TRBD2 agrees at 13 bases. CDR1 is SGDLS, CDR2 YYNGEE, per germline. The CDR3 consists of 17 residues. Losses at the gene ends were 1 base for V and 5 bases for J; bases not matched to a gene: 6. CDR3 nucleotides: TGTGCCAGCAGCGTACTGGGACTAGCGGGACTAAACAATGAGCAGTTCTTC. Amino acid sequence: CASSVLGLAGLNNEQFF.

This clonotype was detected ten times or more. This chain joins TRBV4-3 and TRBJ2-3; 12 nucleotides align to TRBD2. Per the germline V gene, CDR1 is LGHNA and CDR2 is YSLEER. V shed 0 bases, J shed 0 bases, and the junction held 7 bases outside the gene matches. The CDR3 is 19 residues long. The CDR3 coding sequence is TGCGCCAGCAGCCAAGATCTTGTGGGACTAGCGGGTAGCACAGATACGCAGTATTTT. The encoded protein is CASSQDLVGLAGSTDTQYF.

This clonotype was counted at least ten times. This chain connects TRBV11-2 to TRBJ2-1; 11 bases fit TRBD1. V trimming: 5 bases; J trimming: 9 bases; junction bases outside the gene matches: 9. The CDR3 covers 15 residues. CDR1 and CDR2 (germline): SGHAT, FQNNGV. CDR3 amino acids: CASSPLGQGGGEQFF. The DNA of the CDR3 is TGTGCCAGCAGCCCCTTGGGACAGGGGGGTGGTGAGCAGTTCTTC.

This chain uses TRBV5-8 with TRBJ1-2, with 7 bases aligning to TRBD1. V was pared by 4 bases and J by 4 bases, with 10 bases of the junction left unmatched. CDR1 is SGHTS, CDR2 YDEGEE, per germline. CDR3 length equals 15 residues. The CDR3 loop reads CASSTWTGTIYGYTF. The CDR3, as DNA: TGTGCCAGCAGCACTTGGACAGGCACCATCTATGGCTACACCTTC.

By frequency in the sample, this clonotype is medium-sized. Here the CDR3 DNA reads TGTGCCAGCAGCCGGACAGGGGCGGGTCAGCCCCAGCATTTT. Translating it yields CASSRTGAGQPQHF. The V and J genes are TRBV14 and TRBJ1-5; TRBD1 agrees at 9 bases. V shed 4 bases and J 6 bases; nucleotides not matched to a gene: 4. Germline V gene lookup returns CDR1 SGHDN and CDR2 FVKESK. This CDR3 region has 14 residues.

Within the sample, this clonotype is medium-sized. J is TRBJ2-3 and V is TRBV5-1, with TRBD1 as a possible D gene (6 bases). With 0 bases removed from V and 4 bases from J, the gap between germline ends came to 15 bases. This CDR3 has 16 residues. Germline assignment: CDR1 SGHRS and CDR2 YFSETQ. CDR3 DNA: TGCGCCAGCAGCTTGGGCGAGGGGGTAGCTTCAGATACGCAGTATTTT. Its translation: CASSLGEGVASDTQYF.

By its share, this clonotype is medium-sized. The rearrangement links TRBV4-2 to TRBJ2-3; TRBD2 aligns across 8 bases. The germline gives CDR1 LGHNA, CDR2 YNFKEQ. The V gene end was trimmed by 3 bases and the J gene end by 4 bases; junction bases not matched to a gene: 6. The CDR3 spans 15 residues. CDR3 amino acids: CASSHPGGPPDTQYF. For the CDR3, the DNA is TGTGCCAGCAGCCATCCGGGGGGGCCCCCAGATACGCAGTATTTT.

In its sample, this clonotype ranks as medium-sized (0.01 to 0.1%). The rearrangement links TRBV7-2 to TRBJ2-7, with D unclear. CDR1 and CDR2 from the germline V gene are SGHTA and FQGNSA. The germline V and J ends were trimmed by 4 bases and 0 bases, with 4 bases remaining between them. The CDR3 covers 12 residues. The CDR3 DNA reads as TGTGCCAGCAGCTCAATCTCCTACGAGCAGTACTTC. This sequence encodes CASSSISYEQYF.

This clonotype was seen repeatedly, ten times or more. The J gene is TRBJ2-1, the V gene TRBV10-3; a possible D gene is TRBD1 (5 bases). The CDR3 contains 13 residues. V shed 2 bases and J shed 6 bases, with 8 bases lying between them. Germline loops: CDR1 ENHRY, CDR2 SYGVKD. The CDR3 spells CAISEGHANEQFF. The CDR3 nucleotides are TGTGCCATCAGTGAGGGACACGCCAATGAGCAGTTCTTC.

This clonotype was detected ten times or more. The chain employs TRBV10-2 and TRBJ2-1; 11 bases agree with TRBD2. The trim removed 4 bases at V and 5 bases at J, leaving 19 bases unmatched. The germline CDR1 and CDR2 sequences are WSHSY and SAAADI. This CDR3 is 20 amino acids long. Here the CDR3 reads CASSGHYTLAGGLRDNEQFF. The DNA for the CDR3 is TGCGCCAGCAGTGGGCACTACACTTTAGCGGGGGGGCTCAGGGACAATGAGCAGTTCTTC.

This clonotype was recorded many times. The J gene is TRBJ2-3, the V gene TRBV5-4; D unresolved. The V end was cut by 0 bases, the J end by 3 bases, with 8 bases between. This CDR3 is built from 14 residues. CDR1 is SGHNT, CDR2 YYREEE, per germline (reference sequence). CDR3 sequence (DNA): TGTGCCAGCAGCTTGGAGGGTTCGACAGATACGCAGTATTTT. Translation gives CASSLEGSTDTQYF.

This clonotype showed up many times. The rearrangement joins TRBV27 to TRBJ1-2, with 10 bases lining up with TRBD1. Germline loops: CDR1 MNHEY, CDR2 SMNVEV (reference sequence). This CDR3 is 18 amino acids long. The J segment lost 8 bases and the V segment lost 6 bases, leaving 21 bases of the junction unmatched. CDR3 DNA: TGTGCCAGCAGCCTATCCCCCGGGACAGGGGAAGCAGGAGGGGGCTACACCTTC. This sequence encodes CASSLSPGTGEAGGGYTF.

This clonotype is judged medium-sized. V usage is TRBV6-1 and J usage is TRBJ1-5; D uncertain. The ends were cut back, 2 bases at V and 10 bases at J, with 12 bases in the middle. Germline V gene sequence: CDR1 MNHNS, CDR2 SASEGT. The CDR3 has 13 residues. CDR3 coding DNA: TGTGCCAGCAGTGAAATTTTTGAAAGTCCCCAGCATTTT. This translates into CASSEIFESPQHF.